The source of this TCR beta chain is a study of T cells in Graves' hyperthyroidism and ophthalmopathy. Overall study results and limits: Separation of ophthalmopathy from stable hyperthyroidism was achieved by a 13 V-J model.

This clonotype was seen more than once but under ten times. Its specificity is unknown. The authors deemed Graves' hyperthyroidism stable absent ophthalmopathy progression within 18 months. The TCR beta CDR3 regions underwent amplification using RNA transcripts as the source. HTBI primers were employed in a first-round RT-PCR of the TCR CDR3. TCRdb reanalysed the multiplex PCR reads using MiXCR and keeps one entry per CDR3 protein. Of over 550,000 distinct CDR3 sequences in the sample, around 17% were seen once. Germline V gene sequence: CDR1 MGHDK, CDR2 SYGVNS. This CDR3 comprises 14 residues. Trimming pared 5 bases from V and 7 bases from J, leaving 15 bases between.

This clonotype originated in a woman aged 18-29 years with Graves' hyperthyroidism. V gene TRBV25-1 combines with J gene TRBJ2-1; the D gene could be TRBD1 or TRBD2 (5 bases each). Sequenced sample: blood. CDR3 amino acids: CASSNERGLNEQFF. Written as DNA, the CDR3 is TGTGCCAGCAGTAACGAGAGGGGTTTAAATGAGCAGTTCTTC. Looking up the rest from reference TRBV25-1 and TRBJ2-1 gives the full variable domain: EADIYQTPRYLVIGTGKKITLECSQTMGHDKMYWYQQDPGMELHLIHYSYGVNSTEKGDLSSESTVSRIRTEHFPLTLESARPSHTSQYLCASSNERGLNEQFFGPGTRLTVL.